A single sample gave rise to the 11 T cell receptor beta chains below, sequenced in a study of T cell clonality in common variable immunodeficiency. The protocol was immunoSEQ multiplex PCR, while the TCRdb copy is restricted to in-frame clones and leaves out a portion. Recorded here are approximately 30,000 clones, none singletons. Sequencing was performed on peripheral blood mononuclear cells. The receptors here all came from a person aged 18 to 70 in good health.

This clone was counted many times. The observed sequence ends 3 residues before the CDR3 terminus, with the missing tail filled in from the germline J gene. The chain carries TRBV7-9 and TRBJ1-2; 9 bases map to TRBD1. The CDR3 sequence is 14 residues long. Germline loops: CDR1 SEHNR, CDR2 FQNEAQ (reference sequence). V lost 3 bases to trimming and J lost 5 bases; unmatched junction nucleotides: 4. This chain's CDR3 is CASSFRDREYGYTF. CDR3 DNA (partial): TGTGCCAGCAGCTTTCGGGACAGGGAATATGGC. The whole variable domain, remainder taken from reference TRBV7-9 and TRBJ1-2, is DTGVSQNPRHKITKRGQNVTFRCDPISEHNRLYWYRQTLGQGPEFLTYFQNEAQLEKSRLLSDRFSAERPKGSFSTLEIQRTEQGDSAMYLCASSFRDREYGYTFGSGTRLTVV.

This clone has at least ten counts. The read falls 3 residues short of the CDR3 end, and the missing part is taken from the germline J gene. The chain has TRBV20-1 and TRBJ2-7; 11 positions match TRBD2. The CDR3 runs 14 residues. With 6 bases clipped from V and 6 bases from J, the junction kept 10 bases outside the gene matches. The germline V gene encodes CDR1 DFQATT and CDR2 SNEGSKA (reference sequence). The part of the CDR3 DNA that was read is TGCAGTGCGGCCAAGACTAGCGGGACAGGCGAG. It specifies CSAAKTSGTGE. The whole CDR3 reads CSAAKTSGTGEQYF.

As concerns this clone: At one boundary the junction diverges from the germline segment, which might be a read error. The read terminates 3 residues before the CDR3 end, so the remaining end is supplied by the germline J gene. The V call is TRBV5-1, the J call TRBJ2-7; TRBD2 agrees at 11 bases. Germline V lookup: CDR1 SGHRS, CDR2 YFSETQ. CDR3 size: 14 residues. The DNA read from the CDR3 is TGCGCCGGCAGCTTCGGGACTAGCGGCTACGAG. Amino acid sequence: CAGSFGTSGYE. The entire CDR3 reads CAGSFGTSGYEQYF.

The sample holds many counts of this clone. One end of the junction is discordant with germline, which a read error may explain. Read coverage stops 3 residues before the CDR3 terminus; the germline J gene supplies the remainder. V and J are TRBV4-2 and TRBJ2-7; 9 bases are shared with TRBD1. The germline CDR1 and CDR2 sequences are LGHNA and YNFKEQ. This CDR3 has 15 amino acids. The CDR3 sequence: CASSQGTGRDYEQYF. The sequenced part of the CDR3 DNA is TGCGCCAGCAGCCAAGGGACAGGGAGAGACTACGAG.

This clone came up many times. The CDR3 extends 3 residues past the end of the read, so its final part is completed from the germline J gene. The rearrangement uses TRBV6-1 and TRBJ2-3; 10 positions match TRBD1. Germline CDR1 is MNHNS and CDR2 is SASEGT. The CDR3 has 14 amino acids. CDR3 sequence reads: CASSDGQGGETQYF. Incomplete CDR3 DNA: TGTGCCAGCAGTGATGGACAGGGGGGAGAGACG.

The sample holds a few counts of this clone. The CDR3 end lies 3 residues beyond the end of the read and is filled in from the germline J gene. This chain connects TRBV30 to TRBJ1-2; D unclear. CDR1 and CDR2 from the germline V gene are GTSNPN and SVGIG (reference sequence). The CDR3 has 13 residues. CDR3 DNA, as far as it was read: TGTGCCTGGAGTGTTCAGACGGCGGATACC. Protein: CAWSVQTADT. The whole CDR3 sequence reads CAWSVQTADTYTF.

Incomplete CDR3 DNA: TGTGCCAGCAGCCGACTAGCGGGGGGGAATGAC. Translation gives CASSRLAGGND. The whole CDR3 reads CASSRLAGGNDYTF. The chain is built from TRBV7-3 and TRBJ1-2, with D possibly matching TRBD1 (5 bases). The read ends 3 residues before the CDR3 terminus; that terminus is restored from the germline J gene. Per germline, CDR1 SGHTA and CDR2 FQGTGA. CDR3 length equals 14 residues.

This clone was picked up many times. The CDR3 goes on 3 residues after the read ends, and that part is filled in from the germline J gene. The chain employs TRBV7-9 and TRBJ2-7; D perhaps matches TRBD2 (7 bases). The CDR3 has 15 amino acids. Germline CDR1 and CDR2: SEHNR and FQNEAQ (reference sequence). Trimming removed 8 bases from V and 2 bases from J, with 19 bases in between. Incomplete CDR3 DNA: TGTGCCAGCGGCCATTTCGGGGGGCACCCCTACGAG. This gives the protein CASGHFGGHPYE. The CDR3 in full is CASGHFGGHPYEQYF.

Many counts were recorded for this clone. The read halts 3 residues ahead of the CDR3 end, with the missing end drawn from the germline J gene. The rearrangement joins TRBV27 to TRBJ1-2; D gene ambiguous. CDR1 MNHEY and CDR2 SMNVEV come from the germline V gene (reference sequence). The CDR3 loop spans 12 amino acids. Trimming stripped 8 bases from V and 4 bases from J, with 11 bases between. CDR3 bases read: TGTGCCAGCCTCCTTCCGGGCTATGGC. Translation gives CASLLPGYG. The complete CDR3 protein is CASLLPGYGYTF.

The table lists this clone with many counts. The DNA ends 3 residues before the CDR3 does, and the rest of the CDR3 is filled in from the germline J gene. The chain combines TRBV7-3 with TRBJ2-1; D might be TRBD1 (6 bases). CDR1 is SGHTA, CDR2 FQGTGA, per germline. The CDR3 consists of 14 residues. V dropped 3 bases and J dropped 4 bases, with 10 bases sitting between them. The CDR3 bases that were read are TGTGCCAGCAGCTTCACAGGGACATACAATGAG. Protein: CASSFTGTYNE. The whole CDR3 protein is CASSFTGTYNEQFF.

This clone was seen many times. The read finishes 3 residues shy of the CDR3 end, and the germline J gene is used to complete it. J is TRBJ1-6 and V is TRBV7-6; no firm D call. V was cut by 1 base and J by 5 bases, with 9 bases left in between. The CDR3 length is 15 residues. Germline CDR1 and CDR2: SGHVS and FNYEAQ. Incomplete CDR3 DNA: TGTGCCAGCAGCTTAGAGGGCAGCCATAATTCACCC. Protein sequence: CASSLEGSHNSP. The entire CDR3 is CASSLEGSHNSPLHF.